In this sample, the clone carrying this T cell receptor beta chain turned up a few times. The data belong to a study of human T cells and chemical hapten exposure. The time point was: pre-sensitization, week 0. Treatment meaning: therapeutic diphenylcyclopropenone sensitization with weekly scalp DPC. MiXCR, run by TCRdb on the RACE reads, gives a single entry per CDR3 protein. The sample holds around 350,000 distinct CDR3 sequences, around 5.5% seen once. The germline V gene encodes CDR1 LGHNA and CDR2 YSLEER. CDR3 length: 15 residues. Deletions cut 0 bases from V and 0 bases from J, with 8 bases between.

The sample was whole blood, taken in connection with sensitization to the hapten diphenylcyclopropenone (DPC). This TCR derives from a young woman with alopecia areata. Some clones in this sample may be carry-over from other donors' samples. The chain joins TRBV4-3 to TRBJ1-2, with D hard to call. Written as DNA, the CDR3 is TGCGCCAGCAGCCAAGATAACGATCCTAACTATGGCTACACCTTC. Translating it yields CASSQDNDPNYGYTF.